This record concerns one TCR beta chain sequence. The germline V and J ends were trimmed by 2 bases and 3 bases, with 17 bases remaining between them. The CDR3 has 17 residues. Germline V gene sequence: CDR1 MNHEY, CDR2 SVGEGT. This record belongs to a study of blood T cell repertoires in COVID-19. Assay used: immunoSEQ multiplex PCR; TCRdb lists only in-frame clones, some missing. This sample has about 64,000 clones, with 70% to 90% found just once. The TCR sequence derives from a man in his 70s with acute or convalescent COVID-19. Sequences were obtained from peripheral blood. The genes are TRBV6-2 or TRBV6-3 and TRBJ1-3; maybe TRBD1 (5 bases). The DNA of the CDR3 is TGTGCCAGCAGTTACCCTGTTACCGGGACTCATGGAAACACCATATATTTT. Translating gives CASSYPVTGTHGNTIYF.